Listed here are 16 T cell receptor beta chains from one sample, sequenced in a study of blood T cells in healthy people across ages (dated by TCRdb to between 2014 and 2017). Libraries were made using 5' RACE. Instrument on record: Illumina HiSeq 2500. A second about 7 to 11 cycle PCR used a sample-barcoded 5' primer and a J-beta primer mix. TCRdb reprocessed the public reads (quality trimming at Q25 with fastp, clone calling with MiXCR) and kept in-frame beta chains. Entries that share a CDR3 protein sequence are merged under the most common genes and DNA. Present in this sample are about 800,000 distinct CDR3 sequences, 55% to 70% of which were seen just once. 20% to 25% of the sample is taken by the ten largest. The sequencing input was blood. Receptors originate from a man aged 30 to 39 in good health.

The genes are TRBV7-2 and TRBJ2-1; 9 positions match TRBD2. This CDR3 contains 15 residues. V lost 5 bases to trimming and J lost 10 bases; unmatched junction nucleotides: 12. From germline, CDR1 is SGHTA and CDR2 FQGNSA. CDR3 nucleotide sequence: TGTGCCAGCAGCCCTCAGGCTAGCGGGGTTGACGAGCAGTTCTTC. Protein sequence: CASSPQASGVDEQFF.

This clonotype is a singleton in its sample. The V and J genes are TRBV18 and TRBJ1-2, with no clear D. Trimming cost V 1 base and J 4 bases, with 13 bases left between them. Germline values: CDR1 KGHSH, CDR2 LQKENI. The CDR3 extends over 15 amino acids. The chain's CDR3 is CASSPQTEAFYGYTF. In DNA form, the CDR3 reads TGTGCCAGCTCACCACAAACAGAAGCCTTCTATGGCTACACCTTC.

This clonotype has only a few counts. The gene calls are TRBV27 and TRBJ2-5, with a weak D call TRBD1 (6 bases). This CDR3 comprises 12 residues. The V end lost 1 base, the J end lost 7 bases, and 7 bases lay between the germline ends. Germline CDR1 is MNHEY and CDR2 is SMNVEV (reference sequence). In DNA, the CDR3 is TGTGCCAGCAGTTTATTAGGGGGGACCCAGTACTTC. Protein sequence: CASSLLGGTQYF.

This clonotype is a singleton in its sample. One end of the junction fails to match germline, which may point to a read error. This chain's CDR3 is CGVLGLAGHGETQYF. The CDR3 DNA reads as TGCGGCGTTCTGGGCCTAGCGGGGCATGGAGAGACCCAGTACTTC. The chain recombines TRBV29-1 with TRBJ2-5, with TRBD2 identical over 9 bases. This CDR3 is built from 15 residues. The germline V gene encodes CDR1 SQVTM and CDR2 ANQGSEA.

The chain is built from TRBV6-6 and TRBJ1-5, with TRBD1 as a possible D gene (5 bases). The V end was cut by 5 bases, the J end by 0 bases, with 11 bases between. The CDR3 is 15 residues long. Germline values: CDR1 MNHNY, CDR2 SVGAGI (reference sequence). The CDR3 sequence is CASSDHRYSNQPQHF. DNA of the CDR3: TGTGCCAGCAGTGATCACAGGTATAGCAATCAGCCCCAGCATTTT.

This chain uses TRBV7-9 with TRBJ2-1; 11 bases are a match to TRBD2. The CDR3 contains 17 residues. Germline CDR1 reads SEHNR; CDR2 reads FQNEAQ (reference sequence). J gave up 3 bases and V 3 bases, and 7 bases lay outside the gene matches. The CDR3 sequence: CASSFPLAGGSYNEQFF. CDR3 nucleotides: TGTGCCAGCAGCTTCCCCCTAGCGGGGGGAAGCTACAATGAGCAGTTCTTC.

This chain uses TRBV14 with TRBJ2-1; TRBD2 aligns across 9 bases. Germline CDR1 and CDR2: SGHDN and FVKESK. J was trimmed by 9 bases and V by 1 base; bases with no gene match: 4. CDR3 length equals 14 residues. CDR3 sequence (DNA): TGTGCCAGCAGCCAAGCTTTAGCGGGAGCTGAGCAGTTCTTC. Its protein product is CASSQALAGAEQFF.

The count of this clonotype is one. This rearrangement joins TRBV7-9 to TRBJ2-3; 14 nucleotides align to TRBD2. The CDR3 is made up of 16 amino acids. After removal of 5 bases from V and 4 bases from J, the junction contained 5 bases not matched to a gene. Germline lookup yields CDR1 SEHNR and CDR2 FQNEAQ (reference sequence). This CDR3 is CASSTAGLAGADTQYF. The DNA for the CDR3 is TGTGCCAGCAGCACCGCGGGACTAGCGGGGGCAGATACGCAGTATTTT.

The chain has TRBV12-3 or TRBV12-4 and TRBJ2-7; tentatively, D is TRBD2 (6 bases). This CDR3 spans 13 amino acids. The V gene lost 4 bases and the J gene lost 4 bases, with 11 bases spanning the gap. The CDR3 here is CASSYRGRYEQYF. In DNA, the CDR3 is TGTGCCAGCAGTTACCGGGGGAGATACGAGCAGTACTTC.

This chain joins TRBV12-3 or TRBV12-4 and TRBJ1-5; D is possibly TRBD1 (6 bases). Trimming stripped 6 bases from V and 7 bases from J, with 16 bases between. This CDR3 is built from 14 residues. CDR3: CASRKQGVGQPQHF. In DNA, the CDR3 is TGTGCCAGCAGGAAACAGGGTGTAGGACAGCCCCAGCATTTT.

The table lists this clonotype with a few counts. The chain is built from TRBV27 and TRBJ2-5; D uncertain. The CDR3 runs 14 residues. CDR1 is MNHEY and CDR2 is SMNVEV in the germline V gene (reference sequence). Deletions cut 5 bases from V and 7 bases from J, with 17 bases between. The CDR3 coding sequence is TGTGCCAGCAGTACTGGACCCATTTTTTTGACCCAGTACTTC. It specifies CASSTGPIFLTQYF.

This clonotype was detected only a few times. The rearrangement uses TRBV7-2 and TRBJ2-7, with D hard to call. The CDR3 covers 14 residues. The V gene's germline CDR1 is SGHTA and CDR2 FQGNSA. V lost 5 bases to trimming and J lost 4 bases, with 15 bases between them. CDR3 sequence (DNA): TGTGCCAGCAGCCCCTCACTATTGGGGTACGAGCAGTACTTC. It codes for CASSPSLLGYEQYF.

The J gene is TRBJ1-1, the V gene TRBV12-3 or TRBV12-4; perhaps TRBD1 as D (6 bases). Trimming shortened V by 1 base and J by 1 base, and 10 bases separated the two germline ends. The CDR3 extends over 15 amino acids. As DNA, the CDR3 is TGTGCCAGCAGTTTAGGCAGGGGTGAGAACACTGAAGCTTTCTTT. This translates into CASSLGRGENTEAFF.

This clonotype was recorded many times. This chain links TRBV4-1 with TRBJ1-6, with D unresolved. CDR3 length equals 17 residues. Trimming took off 2 bases at V and 8 bases at J, with 19 bases between the two ends. Germline assignment: CDR1 MGHRA and CDR2 YSYEKL. The CDR3 is CASSQTYGPKTHSPLHF. The CDR3 bases are TGCGCCAGCAGCCAAACCTACGGACCCAAAACGCATTCACCCCTCCACTTT.

The rearrangement uses TRBV29-1 and TRBJ1-4; TRBD1 is a possible D gene (5 bases). V was clipped by 4 bases and J by 8 bases, with 11 bases between them. The CDR3 runs to 12 residues. Germline CDR1 SQVTM, CDR2 ANQGSEA. In nucleotides, the CDR3 is TGCAGCGTTGGACTCAGGGCGGAAAAACTGTTTTTT. Residues: CSVGLRAEKLFF.

The chain couples TRBV4-2 to TRBJ2-5, with 8 nucleotides matching TRBD2. The J call may not be correct, given that the DNA end is closer to TRBJ2-7. Germline V gene data show CDR1 as LGHNA and CDR2 as YNFKEQ. The CDR3 is 16 residues long. This CDR3 reads CASSQDGSGATYEQYF. CDR3 bases: TGTGCCAGCAGCCAAGATGGTAGCGGGGCAACCTACGAGCAGTACTTC.